Described below is a single TCR beta chain sequence and its context. Its antigen is currently not known. The sample holds no much larger clone one base away, and base qualities are not on file. These data come from a study of memory CD4+ T cells and cytomegalovirus serostatus (dated by TCRdb to the late 2010s). General notes on the study: A total of roughly 33 healthy Belgian adults, of whom 9 were CMV seropositive and approximately 25 were CMV seronegative, were included in the cohort. To replicate a published TCR-based CMV serostatus classifier, the study sequenced CD4+ memory TCRbeta repertoires from a Belgian cohort whose cytomegalovirus serostatus was known.

The Quick-DNA Microprep Kit was used to extract genomic DNA from the sorted cells. Amplification of TCRbeta DNA was done with the immunoSEQ hsTCRbeta kit, following the protocol from the manufacturer. TCRbeta libraries were sequenced on an Illumina MiSeq instrument. On the study's bioinformatics: Following removal of out-of-frame sequences, roughly 2 million distinct TCRbeta sequences were retained, with an average of roughly 70,000 per individual. Each individual was scored using the number of some 150 previously reported CMV-associated TCRbeta sequences that the individual carried and the total number of productive distinct TCRbeta sequences. A beta-binomial model was reimplemented in Python, and scikit-learn random forests with default parameters were trained on US cohort data. On the Belgian cohort, classifier performance was reported as the median AUC, along with percentile confidence intervals, across 10,000 bootstrap iterations. In TCRdb, the immuneACCESS table is reduced to in-frame sequences with V and J assigned. These tables do not hold every clone; where another copy was compared, an unresolved V gene accounts for under half, and the others remain unexplained. For V, J and clone size, that table is used; D and trimming come from the DNA. This sample gives tens of thousands of clones in total; approximately 81% of them show up just once. The top ten constitute about 0.51% of the sample.

Results the study describes overall, beyond this receptor: Of around 160 previously reported CMV-associated TCRbeta sequences, approximately 70 appeared in the CD4+ memory repertoires, each in one to five individuals. For predicting CMV serostatus, the median bootstrapped AUC was approximately 0.95 using the original framework and 0.9 to 0.92 using a US-trained random forest. Only CD4+CD45RO+ memory cells were sequenced, in contrast to the original study, in which naive and memory CD4+ and CD8+ populations were covered. The results were read as suggesting that the CMV-associated TCR signature is, for the most part, present in the CD4+ memory repertoire. On the Belgian cohort, the classifier built on the original framework reached a median bootstrapped AUC of nearly 0.96, with a 95% CI of 0.76-1.00.

A FACSAria II was used to sort memory CD4+ T cells, defined as single viable CD3+CD4+CD8-CD45RO+ cells. CMV serostatus was determined using a Roche Elecsys assay that detects serum IgG against CMV pp150, pp28, p38 and p52. After the samples were thawed, total CD4+ T cells were enriched through positive selection using CD4 magnetic microbeads. The samples came from a different study that was designed specifically to examine the CD4+ T cell memory repertoire. Peripheral blood mononuclear cells were isolated and cryopreserved according to standard operating procedures, and serum was stored at -80 degrees C. The staining relied on CD3-PerCP (BW264/56), CD4-APC (RPA-T4), CD45RO-PE (UCHT1) and CD8-Pacific Orange (3B5) antibodies, and Sytox blue was used to exclude non-viable cells. Cut back by 6 bases and 3 bases, the V and J ends lie 14 bases apart. The germline V gene yields MDHEN for CDR1 and SYDVKM for CDR2. The CDR3 spans 15 residues, from the cysteine through the phenylalanine. Kept here is only the CDR3 DNA, which spans 45 bases and is read in frame from base 1.

Sample: memory CD4+ T cells from blood. The TCR was taken from an adult in good health and CMV-seronegative. Some clones in this sample may be carry-over from other donors' samples. The chain employs TRBV28 and TRBJ2-2; the D gene is possibly TRBD2, with 6 bases matching. In nucleotide form, the sequence is TGTGCCAGCAGCGCCGGGGGAACTTACACCGGGGAGCTGTTTTTT. Its product reads: CASSAGGTYTGELFF.